Included here is one TCR beta chain sequence, with context. A second PCR of 7 to 11 cycles used a sample-barcoded 5' primer and a J-beta primer mix. MiXCR was run by TCRdb on the 5' RACE reads, yielding one entry per CDR3 protein. The sample has some 1 million distinct CDR3 sequences; 45% are singletons. This specimen comes from a study of blood T cells in healthy people across ages. CDR3 length: 14 amino acids. Trimming removed 3 bases at V and 8 bases at J, with 13 bases between. The chain carries TRBV12-3 or TRBV12-4 and TRBJ1-4, with D possibly TRBD1 on 5 matching bases. This clonotype originated in a woman in her sixties or seventies in good health. What was sequenced was blood. CDR3 in amino acids: CASSFKSGVEKLFF. Here the CDR3 DNA reads TGTGCCAGCAGTTTTAAATCGGGGGTCGAAAAACTGTTTTTT.